This TCR beta chain emerged from a study of T-cell reconstitution after alpha-beta-depleted transplantation in children. A library of TCRbeta sequences, prepared with unique molecular identifiers, was generated. TCRdb called the PCR reads again in MiXCR, with one record for every CDR3 protein. Of 500,000 to 600,000 distinct CDR3 sequences in the sample, approximately 29% were seen once. The sample consisted of PBMCs from the stem cell graft donor, taken from the stem cell graft. This clonotype was obtained from a human donor who donated a stem cell graft to a child with aplastic anemia.

The CDR3 DNA follows: TGTGCCAGCAGCAGGGACCCTCGCGGTAGCACAGATACGCAGTATTTT. Protein sequence: CASSRDPRGSTDTQYF. The chain is built from TRBV2 and TRBJ2-3; D may correspond to TRBD1 or TRBD2 (5 bases each). V gave up 6 bases and J gave up 0 bases, with 16 bases separating them. Germline V gives CDR1 SNHLY, CDR2 FYNNEI. The CDR3 runs 16 residues.